This TCR beta chain came from a study of CD8 T cells in ankylosing spondylitis. The V gene end was trimmed by 5 bases and the J gene end by 6 bases; junction bases not matched to a gene: 8. The CDR3 covers 16 residues. CDR1 and CDR2 from the germline V gene are SGHAT and FQNNGV. In making TCR beta libraries, quantitative 5'-RACE with molecular barcodes was used. One entry per CDR3 protein, called by TCRdb with MiXCR from the 5' RACE reads. The sample includes about 340,000 distinct CDR3 sequences, 14% to 15% seen only once; the top ten take roughly 0.99%. The TCR originated in a male donor with ankylosing spondylitis or in good health (not recorded which). The V call is TRBV11-2, the J call TRBJ2-3, with TRBD2 identical over 13 bases. The sequenced material came from blood, either unsorted or a sorted T cell fraction (not recorded which). Written as DNA, the CDR3 is TGTGCCAGCAGCACCTGGGGACTAGCGGGAACCGATACGCAGTATTTT. It is translated as CASSTWGLAGTDTQYF.